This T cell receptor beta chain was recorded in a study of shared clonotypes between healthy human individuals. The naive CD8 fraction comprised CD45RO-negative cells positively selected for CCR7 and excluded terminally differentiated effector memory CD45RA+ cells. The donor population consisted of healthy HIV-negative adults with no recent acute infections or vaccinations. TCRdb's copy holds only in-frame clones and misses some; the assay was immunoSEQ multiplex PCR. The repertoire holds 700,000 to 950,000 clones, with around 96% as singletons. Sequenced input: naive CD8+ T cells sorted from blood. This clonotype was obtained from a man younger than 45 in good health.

CDR3 sequence reads: CASSFFDEQFF. Written as DNA, the CDR3 is TGTGCCAGCAGCTTTTTCGATGAGCAGTTCTTC. The rearrangement uses TRBV7-9 and TRBJ2-1; D is ambiguous. The CDR3 spans 11 residues. CDR1 is SEHNR and CDR2 is FQNEAQ in the germline V gene (reference sequence). With 3 bases removed from V and 8 bases from J, the gap between germline ends came to 5 bases.